A single sample is the source of the 8 T cell receptor beta chains below, sequenced in a study of blood T cell repertoires in COVID-19. The table came from immunoSEQ multiplex PCR; TCRdb's copy has only in-frame clones and leaves some out. The sample includes over 200,000 clones, around 84% of them seen just once. What was sequenced was peripheral blood. The receptors were gathered from a man aged 50 or older with COVID-19, enrolled during active disease.

J is TRBJ2-3 and V is TRBV6-5; D is unresolved. The V and J ends lost 5 bases and 6 bases respectively, with 12 bases between them. The CDR3 covers 13 residues. Germline-derived CDR1 and CDR2 are MNHEY and SVGAGI. The CDR3 loop reads CASSIEFRDTQYF. The CDR3, as DNA: TGTGCCAGCAGTATAGAATTTCGGGATACGCAGTATTTT.

This clone was counted only a few times. The chain employs TRBV28 and TRBJ1-2; the match to TRBD1 covers 8 bases. This CDR3 is 16 amino acids long. Germline loops: CDR1 MDHEN, CDR2 SYDVKM. Trimming took 6 bases from V and 4 from J; bases not matched to a gene: 13. CDR3 bases: TGTGCCAGCAGCCGAATAGACAGGGGCTGGGGCTATGGCTACACCTTC. Protein: CASSRIDRGWGYGYTF.

V gene TRBV6-5 combines with J gene TRBJ1-3; 8 bases align to TRBD1. The CDR3 sequence is 15 residues long. CDR1 MNHEY and CDR2 SVGAGI come from the germline V gene. Trimming removed 8 bases from V and 1 base from J; junction bases left unmatched: 7. The CDR3 nucleotides read TGTGCCAGCGGACAGGGATCCGCTTCTGGAAACACCATATATTTT. This translates into CASGQGSASGNTIYF.

The chain couples TRBV25-1 to TRBJ1-6; D is perhaps TRBD1 (6 bases). Germline V gives CDR1 MGHDK, CDR2 SYGVNS. CDR3 length: 14 residues. Trimming left V 10 bases short and J 6 bases short, with 16 bases between. The CDR3 loop is CATSGLGGNSPLHF. CDR3 DNA: TGTGCCACCTCCGGGTTAGGGGGTAATTCACCCCTCCACTTT.

Written as DNA, the CDR3 is TGCGCCAGCAGTCAATCGTTGCTAGCGGGAACTCGAAGGCACGAGCAGTACTTC. Protein sequence: CASSQSLLAGTRRHEQYF. The chain links TRBV23-1 to TRBJ2-7; 9 bases match TRBD2. TRBV23-1 is an ORF, with its function uncertain. V shed 0 bases, J shed 5 bases, and the junction held 14 bases outside the gene matches. CDR3 length: 18 residues.

The chain has TRBV10-3 and TRBJ1-1, with 8 bases identical to TRBD1. J was trimmed by 3 bases and V by 5 bases; bases with no gene match: 8. The CDR3 contains 15 residues. Looked up from germline, CDR1 is ENHRY and CDR2 is SYGVKD. The CDR3 here is CAISPLQGVDTEAFF. The CDR3 bases are TGTGCCATCAGTCCGTTACAGGGGGTGGACACTGAAGCTTTCTTT.

The J gene is TRBJ1-5, the V gene TRBV27; 7 positions agree with TRBD1. The CDR3 covers 14 residues. The V and J ends lost 4 bases and 0 bases, in that order; junction bases with no gene match: 0. The germline gives CDR1 MNHEY, CDR2 SMNVEV (reference sequence). The CDR3 sequence: CASSWTGSNQPQHF. CDR3 coding DNA: TGTGCCAGCAGTTGGACAGGTAGCAATCAGCCCCAGCATTTT.

This clone was found a few times. V gene TRBV19 combines with J gene TRBJ2-5; TRBD1 matches at 7 bases. CDR1 and CDR2 (germline): LNHDA, SQIVND (reference sequence). This CDR3 is built from 15 residues. V lost 6 bases to trimming and J lost 2 bases; unmatched junction nucleotides: 9. Here the CDR3 reads CASRLTGTAQETQYF. DNA for the CDR3: TGTGCCAGTAGACTGACCGGGACAGCACAAGAGACCCAGTACTTC. Complete variable domain (other parts from reference TRBV19 and TRBJ2-5): DGGITQSPKYLFRKEGQNVTLSCEQNLNHDAMYWYRQDPGQGLRLIYYSQIVNDFQKGDIAEGYSVSREKKESFPLTVTSAQKNPTAFYLCASRLTGTAQETQYFGPGTRLLVL.